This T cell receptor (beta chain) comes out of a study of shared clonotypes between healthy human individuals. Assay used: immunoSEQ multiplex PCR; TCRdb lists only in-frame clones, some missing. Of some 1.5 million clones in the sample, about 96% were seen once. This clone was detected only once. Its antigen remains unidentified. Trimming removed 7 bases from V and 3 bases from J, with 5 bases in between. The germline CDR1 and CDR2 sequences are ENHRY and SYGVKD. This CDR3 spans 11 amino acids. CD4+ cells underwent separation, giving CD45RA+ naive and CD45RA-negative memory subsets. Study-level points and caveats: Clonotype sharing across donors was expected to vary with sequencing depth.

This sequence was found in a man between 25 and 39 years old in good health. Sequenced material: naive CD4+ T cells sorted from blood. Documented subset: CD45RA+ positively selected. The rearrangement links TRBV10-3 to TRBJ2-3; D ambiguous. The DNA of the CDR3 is TGTGCCATCAAGACTACAGATACGCAGTATTTT. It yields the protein CAIKTTDTQYF.